This T cell receptor (beta chain) was retrieved from a study of glioma-infiltrating T cells. Study results and limitations: Only very few CDR3 sequences appeared in both tissue and blood. Above-expected tissue-blood divergence occurred in all gliomas, most in low-grade ones.

The iRepertoire nested amplicon-rescue multiplex PCR amplified TCR alpha and beta CDR3s from RNA. Input was 100-400 ng of tissue mRNA or PBMC total RNA. One entry per CDR3 protein results from TCRdb running MiXCR on the multiplex PCR reads. This table holds 150,000 to 200,000 distinct CDR3 sequences, 43% found once. The germline V and J ends were trimmed by 0 bases and 7 bases, with 4 bases remaining between them. The CDR3 totals 11 residues. In germline, CDR1 is MGHDK, CDR2 SYGVNS. This clonotype was detected ten times or more. Its antigen is unidentified. The chain recombines TRBV25-1 with TRBJ2-7; D call uncertain. The source material was glioma tissue, nonneoplastic brain tissue, or PBMCs (not recorded which). The source of this sequence is a human donor with low-grade glioma or glioblastoma, undergoing nonglioma brain surgery, or in good health (not recorded which). The CDR3 reads CASSEYTEQYF. DNA of the CDR3: TGTGCCAGCAGTGAATACACAGAGCAGTACTTC.